The 10 T cell receptor beta chains below all came from one sample that was sequenced in a study of cytomegalovirus exposure and HLA in healthy donors. Data came from immunoSEQ multiplex PCR; TCRdb stores just in-frame clones and leaves some out. The sample has 150,000 to 200,000 clones, 86% seen once. The sequencing input was PBMCs. Receptors were obtained from a woman aged 18-35 years in good health and CMV-seronegative.

This clone has just one count. The chain employs TRBV5-1 and TRBJ1-2, with D perhaps matching TRBD1 (5 bases). Trimming removed 4 bases from V and 6 bases from J, with 16 bases in between. This CDR3 spans 14 amino acids. The germline CDR1 and CDR2 sequences are SGHRS and YFSETQ. CDR3 sequence reads: CASSPQGGADGYTF. As DNA, the CDR3 is TGCGCCAGCAGCCCCCAGGGTGGGGCGGATGGCTACACCTTC. Using reference TRBV5-1 and TRBJ1-2 for the parts outside the CDR3, the full variable domain is KAGVTQTPRYLIKTRGQQVTLSCSPISGHRSVSWYQQTPGQGLQFLFEYFSETQRNKGNFPGRFSGRQFSNSRSEMNVSTLELGDSALYLCASSPQGGADGYTFGSGTRLTVV.

The genes are TRBV6-1 and TRBJ2-3; 7 nucleotides line up with TRBD1. The CDR3 covers 14 residues. Trimming removed 0 bases from V and 7 bases from J; junction bases left unmatched: 4. Per germline, CDR1 MNHNS and CDR2 SASEGT. The CDR3 reads CASSEAGGKNTQYF. DNA of the CDR3: TGTGCCAGCAGTGAAGCAGGGGGCAAGAATACGCAGTATTTT.

The V call is TRBV10-2, the J call TRBJ1-2; TRBD1 matches at 10 bases. The CDR3 consists of 14 residues. Germline CDR1 reads WSHSY; CDR2 reads SAAADI. J was trimmed by 6 bases and V by 3 bases; bases with no gene match: 4. The CDR3 sequence: CASSEKGTGDGYTF. CDR3 nucleotides: TGCGCCAGCAGTGAAAAGGGGACAGGGGATGGCTACACCTTC.

The chain links TRBV27 to TRBJ2-5; 10 bases agree with TRBD1. The CDR3 runs 16 residues. Germline loops: CDR1 MNHEY, CDR2 SMNVEV (reference sequence). The trim removed 8 bases at V and 4 bases at J, leaving 13 bases unmatched. The CDR3 loop reads CASHVTGGSLIETQYF. CDR3 nucleotide sequence: TGTGCCAGCCACGTGACAGGGGGCAGCTTGATAGAGACCCAGTACTTC.

The genes are TRBV2 and TRBJ1-1, with TRBD1 as a possible D gene (6 bases). Germline V gene data show CDR1 as SNHLY and CDR2 as FYNNEI. CDR3 length: 12 amino acids. Trimming pared 10 bases from V and 4 bases from J, leaving 13 bases between. CDR3 nucleotide sequence: TGTGCCACCATCGGACAGCCCACTGAAGCTTTCTTT. As protein: CATIGQPTEAFF.

This chain connects TRBV29-1 to TRBJ2-5; 9 bases fit TRBD1. V lost 0 bases to trimming and J lost 4 bases; unmatched junction nucleotides: 3. The V gene's germline CDR1 is SQVTM and CDR2 ANQGSEA. The CDR3 covers 14 residues. Here the CDR3 reads CSVEDQQGAETQYF. As DNA, the CDR3 is TGCAGCGTTGAAGATCAACAGGGGGCAGAGACCCAGTACTTC.

V is TRBV18 and J is TRBJ1-3, with 7 bases matching TRBD1. The CDR3 length is 16 residues. CDR1 is KGHSH and CDR2 is LQKENI in the germline V gene. The ends lost 3 bases at V and 1 base at J; junction bases unmatched: 6. The CDR3 coding sequence is TGTGCCAGCTCACCCCAACAGGGGCAATCTGGAAACACCATATATTTT. Translated, it gives CASSPQQGQSGNTIYF.

The genes are TRBV5-6 and TRBJ1-3; D remains unclear. Between the trimmed V and J ends, which lost 1 base and 0 bases, there was a span of 5 bases. Germline lookup yields CDR1 SGHDT and CDR2 YYEEEE. The CDR3 spans 14 residues. The CDR3 DNA sequence: TGTGCCAGCAGCTTGACGAGCTCTGGAAACACCATATATTTT. Translated, it gives CASSLTSSGNTIYF.

This sequence joins TRBV14 and TRBJ2-1, with TRBD2 matching over 8 bases. The CDR3 length is 14 residues. The J segment lost 7 bases and the V segment lost 4 bases, leaving 6 bases of the junction unmatched. Germline assignment: CDR1 SGHDN and CDR2 FVKESK. The CDR3 DNA reads as TGTGCCAGCAGCCTAGCGGGACTCTCGAATGAGCAGTTCTTC. It codes for CASSLAGLSNEQFF.

The V and J genes are TRBV9 and TRBJ2-2; D is possibly TRBD2 (6 bases). Germline CDR1 is SGDLS and CDR2 is YYNGEE. Between the trimmed V and J ends, which lost 4 bases and 5 bases, there was a span of 15 bases. This CDR3 region has 15 residues. In nucleotides, the CDR3 is TGTGCCAGCAGCCCTCGGACGGGGGTGACCGGGGAGCTGTTTTTT. Translating gives CASSPRTGVTGELFF.